Listed here are 6 T cell receptor beta chains from one sample, sequenced in a study of spatial heterogeneity in lung cancer. Time point given: sample taken at primary tumor resection. TCRdb analysed the 5' RACE reads with MiXCR anew, one entry per CDR3 protein. The sample comprises roughly 40,000 distinct CDR3 sequences, under 7.5% of which are singletons, and about 40% rests with the top ten. The sequencing here drew on PBMCs, taken at surgery. Receptors were obtained from a female donor with early-stage non-small cell lung cancer.

This clonotype was seen many times. The CDR3 region has the DNA TGTGCCAGCAGCCCAATAGGGGGACCCTACAATGAGCAGTTCTTC. This translates into CASSPIGGPYNEQFF. The chain combines TRBV7-2 with TRBJ2-1; D is perhaps TRBD1 (6 bases). Trimming pared 5 bases from V and 2 bases from J, leaving 13 bases between. The CDR3 has 15 residues. CDR1 SGHTA and CDR2 FQGNSA come from the germline V gene.

This clonotype was counted at least ten times. The chain joins TRBV29-1 to TRBJ2-3; 8 positions match TRBD1. Germline values: CDR1 SQVTM, CDR2 ANQGSEA. After removal of 3 bases from V and 1 base from J, the junction contained 3 bases not matched to a gene. The CDR3 has 14 amino acids. CDR3 nucleotide sequence: TGCAGCGTTGAGATGGGACAGGGCACAGATACGCAGTATTTT. Translated, it gives CSVEMGQGTDTQYF.

This clonotype was counted at least ten times. This chain connects TRBV11-2 to TRBJ2-5; 7 bases are shared with TRBD1. CDR3 size: 14 residues. From germline, CDR1 is SGHAT and CDR2 FQNNGV. J gave up 6 bases and V 2 bases, and 6 bases lay outside the gene matches. The CDR3 coding sequence is TGTGCCAGCAGCTTACCCTCGACAGGGAAGACCCAGTACTTC. Protein product: CASSLPSTGKTQYF.

This clonotype has at least ten counts. The gene calls are TRBV30 and TRBJ1-3; no clear D gene. The CDR3 is 13 amino acids. Trimming removed 4 bases at V and 1 base at J, with 8 bases between. In germline, CDR1 is GTSNPN, CDR2 SVGIG (reference sequence). CDR3 amino acids: CAWKGLSGNTIYF. The CDR3 coding sequence is TGTGCCTGGAAAGGGCTTTCTGGAAACACCATATATTTT. The variable domain in full, completed from reference TRBV30 and TRBJ1-3, reads SQTIHQWPATLVQPVGSPLSLECTVEGTSNPNLYWYRQAAGRGLQLLFYSVGIGQISSEVPQNLSASRPQDRQFILSSKKLLLSDSGFYLCAWKGLSGNTIYFGEGSWLTVV.

This clonotype came up many times. This sequence joins TRBV12-3 or TRBV12-4 and TRBJ2-3; D gene ambiguous. There are 14 residues in the CDR3. Trimming cost V 2 bases and J 0 bases, with 6 bases left between them. The CDR3 nucleotides read TGTGCCAGCAGTTTACAATACAGCACAGATACGCAGTATTTT. Its protein product is CASSLQYSTDTQYF.

This clonotype has a count of ten or more. The chain uses TRBV20-1 and TRBJ2-7; D possibly corresponds to TRBD2 (6 bases). Trimming took 0 bases from V and 2 from J, leaving 17 bases between them. The CDR3 is 16 amino acids. Looked up from germline, CDR1 is DFQATT and CDR2 is SNEGSKA (reference sequence). CDR3 protein: CSARDHLGLSPYEQYF. CDR3 nucleotide sequence: TGCAGTGCTAGAGATCACTTGGGACTCTCCCCCTACGAGCAGTACTTC.